The rows below give T cell receptor beta chains drawn from one sample of a study of tumor-infiltrating lymphocytes in primary liver carcinoma. TCRdb processed the multiplex PCR reads anew with MiXCR; each CDR3 protein has one entry. Among 20,000 to 25,000 distinct CDR3 sequences, roughly 79% were seen once, and the ten largest hold almost 40%. The sequencing sample was made of liver tumor tissue from sampling region 1. The source of these receptors is a woman in her twenties or thirties with primary liver carcinoma and hepatitis B virus infection. The CDR3 runs from the conserved cysteine through the conserved F or W. A D gene is named only where the DNA matches it firmly. Clone size appears in some rows only: once, few, many, or a class for an expanded clone.

cdr3_aa: CASSLAGRNQPQHF
cdr3_nt: TGTGCCAGTAGCTTAGCGGGGCGAAATCAGCCCCAGCATTTT
v_call: TRBV7-9
d_call: NA
j_call: TRBJ1-5
clone_size: NA

cdr3_aa: CANTGFGYSSYGQYF
cdr3_nt: TGTGCCAACACTGGATTCGGATACAGCTCCTACGGGCAGTACTTC
v_call: TRBV13
d_call: NA
j_call: TRBJ2-7
clone_size: NA

cdr3_aa: CASNAGWAGEPFF
cdr3_nt: TGTGCCAGCAATGCGGGATGGGCCGGGGAGCCGTTTTTT
v_call: TRBV2
d_call: NA
j_call: TRBJ2-2
clone_size: NA

cdr3_aa: CSVVLRGRRQETQYF
cdr3_nt: TGCAGCGTTGTATTGAGGGGGAGGAGACAAGAGACCCAGTACTTC
v_call: TRBV29-1
d_call: NA
j_call: TRBJ2-5
clone_size: NA

cdr3_aa: CASSRTRQGRGYTQYF
cdr3_nt: TGTGCCAGCAGCCGGACTCGACAGGGAAGGGGATACACGCAGTATTTT
v_call: TRBV11-2
d_call: TRBD1
j_call: TRBJ2-3
clone_size: NA

cdr3_aa: CSVDTGSGANVLTF
cdr3_nt: TGCAGCGTTGATACCGGCTCTGGGGCCAACGTCCTGACTTTC
v_call: TRBV29-1
d_call: NA
j_call: TRBJ2-6
clone_size: NA

cdr3_aa: CVCSNPAASGSQTDTQYF
cdr3_nt: TGTGTCTGCAGTAACCCGGCGGCTAGCGGGAGTCAGACAGATACGCAGTATTTT
v_call: TRBV5-4
d_call: TRBD2
j_call: TRBJ2-3
clone_size: NA

cdr3_aa: CASSQRTTYTRYF
cdr3_nt: TGTGCCAGCAGCCAAAGGACGACATATACGCGGTATTTT
v_call: TRBV7-9
d_call: NA
j_call: TRBJ2-3
clone_size: NA

cdr3_aa: CASAQTGGADNEQFF
cdr3_nt: TGTGCTAGTGCACAGACTGGCGGGGCTGACAATGAGCAGTTCTTC
v_call: TRBV12-5
d_call: NA
j_call: TRBJ2-1
clone_size: NA

cdr3_aa: CASSAGLAGIVYTQYF
cdr3_nt: TGTGCCAGCAGCGCGGGACTAGCGGGTATTGTCTATACGCAATATTTT
v_call: TRBV11-2
d_call: TRBD2
j_call: TRBJ2-3
clone_size: NA

cdr3_aa: CTSSQEHLGQGGPRGQYF
cdr3_nt: TGTACCAGCAGCCAGGAACACCTAGGACAGGGCGGACCGCGCGGGCAGTACTTC
v_call: TRBV4-2
d_call: TRBD1
j_call: TRBJ2-7
clone_size: once

cdr3_aa: CVSSGIGAPGNTIYF
cdr3_nt: TGTGTCAGTAGTGGGATTGGGGCCCCTGGAAACACCATATATTTT
v_call: TRBV14
d_call: NA
j_call: TRBJ1-3
clone_size: once

cdr3_aa: CASSPTTTSGLQETQYF
cdr3_nt: TGTGCCAGCAGCCCAACCACTACATCTGGGTTGCAAGAGACCCAGTACTTC
v_call: TRBV9
d_call: NA
j_call: TRBJ2-5
clone_size: few

cdr3_aa: CASGFPPPSIDTQYF
cdr3_nt: TGTGCCAGTGGTTTTCCCCCTCCTAGCATAGATACGCAGTATTTT
v_call: TRBV12-3/TRBV12-4
d_call: NA
j_call: TRBJ2-3
clone_size: NA

cdr3_aa: CASSLSTDTQYF
cdr3_nt: TGTGCCAGCAGCCTGAGCACAGATACGCAGTATTTT
v_call: TRBV5-4
d_call: NA
j_call: TRBJ2-3
clone_size: once

cdr3_aa: CASSGIPRGRNPGELFF
cdr3_nt: TGTGCCAGCAGTGGTATCCCTAGGGGGAGAAATCCCGGGGAGCTGTTTTTT
v_call: TRBV6-2/TRBV6-3
d_call: NA
j_call: TRBJ2-2
clone_size: once